The rows below give T cell receptor beta chains drawn from one sample of a study of shared clonotypes between healthy human individuals. Sequencing was performed with immunoSEQ multiplex PCR; in TCRdb, only in-frame clones are kept and a portion is missing. The sample shows under 1 million clones, almost 95% of them seen only once. Sequenced: naive CD8+ T cells sorted from blood. The source of these receptors is a man under 40 in good health. Both conserved end residues are part of each CDR3. D genes are given only for firm matches.

j_call v_call d_call cdr3_aa
TRBJ2-2 TRBV29-1 . CSALTTGELFF
TRBJ2-7 TRBV28 . CASSPTVGDYEQYF
TRBJ2-3 TRBV7-9 . CASSPAPPGDTQYF
TRBJ2-2 TRBV5-1 . CASSWITGEEGTGELFF
TRBJ2-7 TRBV28 TRBD2 CASSRGRETSYEQYF
TRBJ1-5 TRBV27 . CASAGRTGSNQPQHF
TRBJ2-1 TRBV15 TRBD2 CATSRDRREFDNEQFF
TRBJ2-5 TRBV4-1 TRBD2 CASSQGSSGQETQYF
TRBJ2-1 TRBV19 TRBD2 CASSPLAGSSYNEQFF
TRBJ2-1 TRBV19 . CASSSGFSYNEQFF
TRBJ2-3 TRBV5-6 . CASSFLPSTDTQYF
TRBJ2-5 TRBV5-1 . CASSLEETQYF
TRBJ2-2 TRBV7-7 TRBD1 CASSPRDRHTGELFF
TRBJ2-5 TRBV7-9 . CASSSQGGQETQYF
TRBJ2-1 TRBV30 . CAWSAPDRVLSYNEQFF